This passage covers 21 T cell receptor beta chains from one sample sequenced in a study of PD-1 blockade in classical Hodgkin lymphoma (dated by TCRdb to the early 2020s). The library was prepared using the immunoSEQ multiplex PCR assay. In its TCRdb copy, this immuneACCESS table keeps in-frame sequences only and misses some clones. Where compared with another copy, unresolved V genes explain less than half of these, and the others have no known cause. For this sample the table gives roughly 15,000 clones, of which approximately 80% were detected only once. About 1.9% of the sample is held by the ten biggest clonotypes. According to the study, the label for this sample's time point signals: cycle 4 day 1 (C4D1), after less than 7 weeks of nivolumab. Every trial patient had relapsed after autologous stem cell transplantation, and cohorts A, B and C differed in prior brentuximab vedotin exposure. A Miltenyi CD4+ T cell isolation kit was used for magnetic negative selection to purify CD4+ T cells from thawed PBMCs.

The starting material was CD4+ T cells from blood, obtained before the fourth cycle of nivolumab. These receptors all come from a human donor with classical Hodgkin lymphoma.

V usage is TRBV6-6 and J usage is TRBJ2-3, with D possibly called TRBD1 or TRBD2 (5 bases each). The ends were cut back, 0 bases at V and 0 bases at J, with 7 bases in the middle. Germline-derived CDR1 and CDR2 are MNHNY and SVGAGI (reference sequence). The CDR3 extends over 15 amino acids. CDR3 region: CASSYSRGSTDTQYF. In DNA, the CDR3 is TGTGCCAGCAGTTACTCGAGGGGAAGCACAGATACGCAGTATTTT.

V gene TRBV4-2 combines with J gene TRBJ2-3; TRBD2 aligns across 11 bases. J gave up 3 bases and V 2 bases, and 1 base lay outside the gene matches. The CDR3 has 15 residues. CDR1 and CDR2 (germline): LGHNA, YNFKEQ. Written as DNA, the CDR3 is TGTGCCAGCAGCCAACTAGCGGGAGGTACAGATACGCAGTATTTT. Translation: CASSQLAGGTDTQYF.

The rearrangement links TRBV27 to TRBJ2-1; 9 bases are shared with TRBD2. Germline CDR1 MNHEY, CDR2 SMNVEV (reference sequence). The CDR3 sequence is 16 residues long. V gave up 5 bases and J gave up 0 bases; unmatched junction bases: 5. CDR3 region: CASSKGSGSSYNEQFF. The DNA of the CDR3 is TGTGCCAGCAGTAAGGGTAGCGGGAGCTCCTACAATGAGCAGTTCTTC.

The V call is TRBV9, the J call TRBJ2-2; 8 positions match TRBD1. The J segment lost 4 bases and the V segment lost 4 bases, leaving 3 bases of the junction unmatched. The length of the CDR3 is 14 residues. Germline V gene sequence: CDR1 SGDLS, CDR2 YYNGEE. CDR3 DNA: TGTGCCAGCAGCCGAGACAGGGGCACCGGGGAGCTGTTTTTT. It translates to CASSRDRGTGELFF.

V gene TRBV6-1 combines with J gene TRBJ1-6; the D gene is possibly TRBD1 (5 bases). V was trimmed by 4 bases and J by 6 bases, leaving 13 bases between them. Germline V CDR1 and CDR2: MNHNS, SASEGT. The CDR3 consists of 15 residues. CDR3 sequence reads: CASSAGTPANSPLHF. DNA for the CDR3: TGTGCCAGCAGTGCTGGGACGCCCGCTAATTCACCCCTCCACTTT.

The chain couples TRBV6-5 to TRBJ2-3; TRBD1 agrees at 7 bases. This CDR3 contains 15 residues. Losses at the gene ends were 2 bases for V and 6 bases for J; bases not matched to a gene: 8. Germline CDR1 reads MNHEY; CDR2 reads SVGAGI. The CDR3 DNA reads as TGTGCCAGCAGTTACCGACAGGCCAGGGGGGATACGCAGTATTTT. It yields the protein CASSYRQARGDTQYF.

This clone was detected only once. This chain links TRBV10-3 with TRBJ2-1; TRBD2 is a possible D gene (6 bases). CDR3 size: 17 residues. Germline V gene lookup returns CDR1 ENHRY and CDR2 SYGVKD. The germline V and J ends were trimmed by 3 bases and 3 bases, with 18 bases remaining between them. The CDR3 reads CAISEVQRGTIYNEQFF. The CDR3 region has the DNA TGTGCCATCAGTGAAGTGCAGCGCGGGACCATCTACAATGAGCAGTTCTTC.

This chain uses TRBV30 with TRBJ1-1, with TRBD1 matching 11 bases. Germline V gene data show CDR1 as GTSNPN and CDR2 as SVGIG (reference sequence). J was trimmed by 1 base and V by 4 bases; bases with no gene match: 11. CDR3 size: 17 residues. For the CDR3, the DNA is TGTGCCTGGACCCGGGACAGGGGGATGGGGCCGAACACTGAAGCTTTCTTT. It codes for CAWTRDRGMGPNTEAFF.

The chain has TRBV6-1 and TRBJ1-6; possibly TRBD1 for D (5 bases). V gave up 4 bases and J gave up 8 bases, with 6 bases separating them. From germline, CDR1 is MNHNS and CDR2 SASEGT. The CDR3 is 12 amino acids. The CDR3 spells CASSGGDSPLHF. The CDR3 coding sequence is TGTGCCAGCAGTGGGGGGGATTCACCCCTCCACTTT.

The rearrangement joins TRBV19 to TRBJ1-5; D unresolved. V lost 6 bases and J 0 bases, leaving 12 bases between the germline ends. The CDR3 is made up of 15 amino acids. Per germline, CDR1 LNHDA and CDR2 SQIVND (reference sequence). This chain's CDR3 is CASRRNQLSNQPQHF. CDR3 bases: TGTGCCAGTAGACGGAATCAACTTAGCAATCAGCCCCAGCATTTT. Using reference TRBV19 and TRBJ1-5 for the parts outside the CDR3, the full variable domain is DGGITQSPKYLFRKEGQNVTLSCEQNLNHDAMYWYRQDPGQGLRLIYYSQIVNDFQKGDIAEGYSVSREKKESFPLTVTSAQKNPTAFYLCASRRNQLSNQPQHFGDGTRLSIL.

The J gene is TRBJ2-6, the V gene TRBV7-9; 9 bases align to TRBD1. V dropped 6 bases and J dropped 3; count of bases not matched to a gene: 6. CDR1 SEHNR and CDR2 FQNEAQ come from the germline V gene (reference sequence). The CDR3 runs 16 residues. The CDR3 spells CASRSQGAIGANVLTF. The CDR3 nucleotides read TGTGCCAGCAGATCACAGGGGGCCATTGGGGCCAACGTCCTGACTTTC.

The chain links TRBV15 to TRBJ1-5; no firm D call. Germline V gene sequence: CDR1 LNHNV, CDR2 YYDKDF (reference sequence). V was cut by 0 bases and J by 4 bases, with 1 base left in between. The CDR3 sequence is 12 residues long. In nucleotides, the CDR3 is TGTGCCACCAGCAGAGATAATCAGCCCCAGCATTTT. It translates to CATSRDNQPQHF.

This chain connects TRBV13 to TRBJ2-7; tentative D call: TRBD2 (6 bases). The CDR3 has 11 amino acids. Trimming left V 5 bases short and J 7 bases short, with 9 bases between. CDR1 and CDR2 from the germline V gene are PRHDT and FYEKMQ (reference sequence). The CDR3 DNA reads TGTGCCAGCAGCCTCGGGGGTGAGCAGTACTTC. This translates into CASSLGGEQYF.

The CDR3 loop reads CASSDRASLNRLEQYF. CDR3 in DNA: TGCGCCAGCAGTGACAGGGCCTCACTTAATCGACTCGAGCAGTACTTC. The V gene is TRBV10-1, the J gene TRBJ2-7, with D maybe TRBD1 (5 bases). CDR1 and CDR2 (germline): WNHNN, SYGVQD (reference sequence). V lost 3 bases, J lost 6 bases, and 21 bases lay in between. This CDR3 is built from 16 residues.

The CDR3 reads CASSPSSGANVLTF. The CDR3 bases are TGTGCCAGCAGCCCTAGCTCTGGGGCCAACGTCCTGACTTTC. The V call is TRBV7-8, the J call TRBJ2-6; D unclear. The CDR3 sequence is 14 residues long. CDR1 SGHVS and CDR2 FQNEAQ come from the germline V gene. V was shortened by 5 bases and J by 0 bases, with 5 bases between the two germline ends.

This chain joins TRBV7-2 and TRBJ2-5, with 11 nucleotides matching TRBD2. This CDR3 spans 16 amino acids. From germline, CDR1 is SGHTA and CDR2 FQGNSA. Trimming cost V 5 bases and J 1 base; bases outside gene matches: 6. The CDR3 spells CASSTGLAEGQETQYF. CDR3 in DNA: TGTGCCAGCAGCACGGGACTAGCGGAGGGCCAAGAGACCCAGTACTTC. The full variable domain, rest sourced from reference TRBV7-2 and TRBJ2-5, is GAGVSQSPSNKVTEKGKDVELRCDPISGHTALYWYRQSLGQGLEFLIYFQGNSAPDKSGLPSDRFSAERTGGSVSTLTIQRTQQEDSAVYLCASSTGLAEGQETQYFGPGTRLLVL.

This chain connects TRBV30 to TRBJ2-7; TRBD2 aligns across 7 bases. V was clipped by 2 bases and J by 5 bases; unmatched bases: 18. Germline CDR1 GTSNPN, CDR2 SVGIG (reference sequence). This CDR3 has 17 residues. CDR3 DNA: TGTGCCTGGAGTCGGGCCCGAGTTCGGACTAGACTCGACGAGCAGTACTTC. This sequence encodes CAWSRARVRTRLDEQYF.

V usage is TRBV7-6 and J usage is TRBJ2-1; D gene uncertain. Trimming removed 1 base at V and 2 bases at J, with 3 bases between. This CDR3 is 13 amino acids long. Per the germline V gene, CDR1 is SGHVS and CDR2 is FNYEAQ. The CDR3 DNA sequence: TGTGCCAGCAGCTTAGTTGCCTACAATGAGCAGTTCTTC. Its translation is CASSLVAYNEQFF.

The chain uses TRBV6-5 and TRBJ1-5, with D possibly being TRBD1 (5 bases). CDR1 is MNHEY, CDR2 SVGAGI, per germline. CDR3 size: 15 residues. V was cut by 6 bases and J by 0 bases, with 12 bases left in between. CDR3 in amino acids: CASRRDGRSNQPQHF. The CDR3 coding sequence is TGTGCCAGCAGAAGGGACGGCCGTAGCAATCAGCCCCAGCATTTT.

The chain uses TRBV2 and TRBJ2-5; D might be TRBD1 (5 bases). Germline CDR1 SNHLY, CDR2 FYNNEI. Trimming took 3 bases from V and 1 from J, leaving 18 bases between them. The CDR3 has 17 amino acids. The DNA for the CDR3 is TGTGCCAGCAGTGATAGGGGCAGACCAACCCTCCAAGAGACCCAGTACTTC. The encoded protein is CASSDRGRPTLQETQYF.

This chain uses TRBV10-3 with TRBJ2-3, with TRBD1 identical over 8 bases. The CDR3 has 14 residues. V lost 6 bases and J lost 3; bases outside the gene matches: 5. The germline CDR1 and CDR2 sequences are ENHRY and SYGVKD. This CDR3 is CAISQGARTDTQYF. The CDR3 nucleotides read TGTGCCATCAGCCAGGGGGCTCGGACAGATACGCAGTATTTT.